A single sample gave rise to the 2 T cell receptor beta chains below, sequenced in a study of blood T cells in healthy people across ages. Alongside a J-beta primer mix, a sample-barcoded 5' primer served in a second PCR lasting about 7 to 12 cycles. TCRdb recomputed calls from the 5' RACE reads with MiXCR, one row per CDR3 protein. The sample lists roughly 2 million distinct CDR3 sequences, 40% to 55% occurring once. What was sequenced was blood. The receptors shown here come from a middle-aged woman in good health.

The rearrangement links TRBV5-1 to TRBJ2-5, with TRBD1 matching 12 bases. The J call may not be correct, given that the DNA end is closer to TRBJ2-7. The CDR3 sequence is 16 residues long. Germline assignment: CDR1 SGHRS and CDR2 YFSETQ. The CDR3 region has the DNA TGCGCCAGCAGCTGGGACAGGGGGCGAGGAATCTACGAGCAGTACTTC. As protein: CASSWDRGRGIYEQYF.

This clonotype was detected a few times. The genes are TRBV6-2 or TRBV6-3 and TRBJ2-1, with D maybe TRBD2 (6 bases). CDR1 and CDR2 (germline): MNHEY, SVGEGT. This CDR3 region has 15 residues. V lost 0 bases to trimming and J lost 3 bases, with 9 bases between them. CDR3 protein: CASSYSGLHYNEQFF. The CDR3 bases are TGTGCCAGCAGTTACTCGGGACTGCACTACAATGAGCAGTTCTTC.